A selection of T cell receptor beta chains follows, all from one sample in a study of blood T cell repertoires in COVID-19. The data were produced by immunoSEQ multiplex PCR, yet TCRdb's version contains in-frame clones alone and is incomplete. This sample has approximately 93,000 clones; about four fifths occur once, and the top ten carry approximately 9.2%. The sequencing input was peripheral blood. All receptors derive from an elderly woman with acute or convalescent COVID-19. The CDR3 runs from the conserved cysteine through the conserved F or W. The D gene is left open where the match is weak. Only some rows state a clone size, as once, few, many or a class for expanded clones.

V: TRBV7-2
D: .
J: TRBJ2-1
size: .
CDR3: CASSGPGGQNEQFF
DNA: TGTGCCAGCAGCGGCCCCGGGGGGCAGAATGAGCAGTTCTTC

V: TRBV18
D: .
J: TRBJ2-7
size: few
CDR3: CASSETDKYYEQYF
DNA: TGTGCCAGCTCGGAGACAGATAAATATTACGAGCAGTACTTC

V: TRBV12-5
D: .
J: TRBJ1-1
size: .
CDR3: CASGLPRSEAFF
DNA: TGTGCTAGTGGTTTGCCCCGGTCTGAAGCTTTCTTT

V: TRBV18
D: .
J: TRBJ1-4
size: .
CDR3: CASSARQDEKLFF
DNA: TGTGCCAGCTCCGCGAGACAGGACGAAAAACTGTTTTTT

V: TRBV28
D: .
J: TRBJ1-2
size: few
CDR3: CASRSGSYGYTF
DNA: TGTGCCAGCAGGTCTGGCTCCTATGGCTACACCTTC

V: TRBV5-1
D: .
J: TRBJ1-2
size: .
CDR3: CASSSRGNYGYTF
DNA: TGCGCCAGCAGCTCCAGGGGTAACTATGGCTACACCTTC

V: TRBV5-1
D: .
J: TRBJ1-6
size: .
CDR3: CASSLAGVLYNSPLHF
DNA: TGCGCCAGCAGCTTAGCAGGCGTTTTATATAATTCACCCCTCCACTTT

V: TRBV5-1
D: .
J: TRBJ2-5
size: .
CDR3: CASSSQSPKETQYF
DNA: TGCGCCAGCAGCTCCCAGTCCCCCAAAGAGACCCAGTACTTC

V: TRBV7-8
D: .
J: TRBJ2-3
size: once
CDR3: CASSPTRRAEGDTQYF
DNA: TGTGCCAGCAGCCCAACGAGGAGGGCGGAGGGGGATACGCAGTATTTT

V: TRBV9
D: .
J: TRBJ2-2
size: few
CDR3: CASSVAAGTGELFF
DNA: TGTGCCAGCAGCGTGGCGGCGGGGACCGGGGAGCTGTTTTTT

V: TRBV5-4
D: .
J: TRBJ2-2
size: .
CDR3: CASSSGQQHTGELFF
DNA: TGTGCCAGCAGCTCGGGACAACAACACACCGGGGAGCTGTTTTTT

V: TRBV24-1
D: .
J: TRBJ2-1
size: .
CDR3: CATSDPQFGGYNEQFF
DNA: TGTGCCACCAGTGACCCACAGTTTGGCGGGTACAATGAGCAGTTCTTC

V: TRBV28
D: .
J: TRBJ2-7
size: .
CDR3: CASSAPTGYEQYF
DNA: TGTGCCAGCAGTGCCCCGACAGGTTACGAGCAGTACTTC

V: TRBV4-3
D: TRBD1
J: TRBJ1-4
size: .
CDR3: CASSRGQGAEKLFF
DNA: TGCGCCAGCAGCCGTGGACAGGGGGCTGAAAAACTGTTTTTT

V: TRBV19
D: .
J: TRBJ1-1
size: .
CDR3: CASSIERGTEAFF
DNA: TGTGCCAGTAGTATCGAGAGAGGGACTGAAGCTTTCTTT

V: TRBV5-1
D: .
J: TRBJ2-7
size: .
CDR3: CASSLGAGNGYEQYF
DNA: TGCGCCAGCAGCTTGGGGGCAGGGAACGGCTACGAGCAGTACTTC

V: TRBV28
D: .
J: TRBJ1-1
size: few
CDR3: CASASGKRGRGTEAFF
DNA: TGTGCCAGCGCCTCGGGAAAACGGGGAAGAGGGACTGAAGCTTTCTTT

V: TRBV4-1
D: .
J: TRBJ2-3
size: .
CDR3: CASSRNERIDTQYF
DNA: TGCGCCAGCAGCCGTAACGAGCGTATAGATACGCAGTATTTT

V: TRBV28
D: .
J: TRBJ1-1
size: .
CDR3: CASTIGWGRGTEAFF
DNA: TGTGCCAGCACTATTGGGTGGGGCCGAGGAACTGAAGCTTTCTTT

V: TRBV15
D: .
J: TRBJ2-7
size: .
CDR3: CATSLQGRNEQYF
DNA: TGTGCCACCAGCCTACAGGGTAGGAACGAGCAGTACTTC

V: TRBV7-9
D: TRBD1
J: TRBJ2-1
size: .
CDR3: CASSLGGTGRNNEQFF
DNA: TGTGCCAGCAGCTTAGGGGGGACAGGGCGCAACAATGAGCAGTTCTTC

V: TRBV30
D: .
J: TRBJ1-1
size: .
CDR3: CAWSPGTEAFF
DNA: TGTGCCTGGAGCCCCGGGACTGAAGCTTTCTTT

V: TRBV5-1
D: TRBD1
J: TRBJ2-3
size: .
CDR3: CASKGTGATDTQYF
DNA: TGCGCCAGCAAGGGGACAGGGGCCACAGATACGCAGTATTTT

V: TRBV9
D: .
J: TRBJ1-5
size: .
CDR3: CASSVAPGDQPQHF
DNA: TGTGCCAGCAGCGTAGCCCCAGGGGATCAGCCCCAGCATTTT

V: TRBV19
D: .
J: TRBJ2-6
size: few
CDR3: CASSTGDPGANVLTF
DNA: TGTGCCAGTAGTACAGGGGACCCTGGGGCCAACGTCCTGACTTTC

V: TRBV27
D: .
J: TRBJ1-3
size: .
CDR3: CASSLTGTSGNTIYF
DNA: TGTGCCAGCAGTTTAACCGGGACTTCTGGAAACACCATATATTTT

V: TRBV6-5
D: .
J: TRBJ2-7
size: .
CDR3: CATASGGQAEQYF
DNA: TGTGCCACCGCCTCCGGGGGGCAGGCCGAGCAGTACTTC

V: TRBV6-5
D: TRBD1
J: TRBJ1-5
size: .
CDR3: CASSAGQGGYQPQHF
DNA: TGTGCCAGCAGCGCGGGACAGGGTGGCTATCAGCCCCAGCATTTT

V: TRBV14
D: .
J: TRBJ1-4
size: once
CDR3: CASSRQFHEKLFF
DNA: TGTGCCAGCAGCCGACAGTTTCATGAAAAACTGTTTTTT